These 25 T cell receptor beta chains came from one sample sequenced in a study of cytomegalovirus exposure and HLA in healthy donors. PCR used 60 Vbeta primers and 13 Jbeta primers. Clones were sequenced by immunoSEQ multiplex PCR, and TCRdb holds only the in-frame ones, with some missing. The sample yields approximately 100,000 clones, over 60% seen once. Sequenced sample: PBMCs. These TCRs come from a female donor in good health and CMV-seronegative.

The CDR3 nucleotides are TGTGCCAGCAGCTTGGTATCGGGACAGGTAAATGAGCAGTTCTTC. This encodes CASSLVSGQVNEQFF. The V call is TRBV7-9, the J call TRBJ2-1, with TRBD1 identical over 8 bases. The germline gives CDR1 SEHNR, CDR2 FQNEAQ (reference sequence). This CDR3 region has 15 residues. J lost 7 bases, V lost 3 bases, and 8 bases had no gene match.

V is TRBV5-6 and J is TRBJ2-3; 8 positions agree with TRBD1. This CDR3 region has 16 residues. The trim removed 3 bases at V and 0 bases at J, leaving 6 bases unmatched. Germline V gene sequence: CDR1 SGHDT, CDR2 YYEEEE. CDR3 loop: CASSSLGQGSTDTQYF. In DNA, the CDR3 is TGTGCCAGCAGCTCCCTAGGACAGGGCAGCACAGATACGCAGTATTTT. The entire variable domain, with the rest obtained from reference TRBV5-6 and TRBJ2-3, is as follows: DAGVTQSPTHLIKTRGQQVTLRCSPKSGHDTVSWYQQALGQGPQFIFQYYEEEERQRGNFPDRFSGHQFPNYSSELNVNALLLGDSALYLCASSSLGQGSTDTQYFGPGTRLTVL.

V is TRBV27 and J is TRBJ2-2, with D possibly being TRBD2 (5 bases). This CDR3 region has 17 residues. V shed 8 bases and J shed 0 bases, with 19 bases lying between them. The V gene's germline CDR1 is MNHEY and CDR2 SMNVEV (reference sequence). CDR3 DNA sequence: TGTGCCAGCCTCATGAGGCGGGCGGGCCCGAACACCGGGGAGCTGTTTTTT. Encoded protein: CASLMRRAGPNTGELFF.

The rearrangement joins TRBV7-7 to TRBJ2-2; 8 bases match TRBD2. The CDR3 is 15 amino acids. Looked up from germline, CDR1 is SSHAT and CDR2 is FNYEAQ (reference sequence). The CDR3 spells CASGILASGTGELFF. The CDR3 DNA reads TGTGCTAGCGGGATACTAGCTTCGGGCACCGGGGAGCTGTTTTTT. The full variable domain, in which reference TRBV7-7 and TRBJ2-2 provide the parts outside the CDR3, is GAGVSQSPRYKVTKRGQDVTLRCDPISSHATLYWYQQALGQGPEFLTYFNYEAQPDKSGLPSDRFSAERPEGSISTLTIQRTEQRDSAMYRCASGILASGTGELFFGEGSRLTVL.

This clone was found a few times. The chain employs TRBV5-4 and TRBJ2-7; TRBD1 might be the D (6 bases). The CDR3 spans 15 residues. Germline CDR1 and CDR2: SGHNT and YYREEE (reference sequence). V was trimmed by 4 bases and J by 0 bases, leaving 14 bases between them. In DNA, the CDR3 is TGTGCCAGCAGCCCTACAGGGATCAGCTCCTACGAGCAGTACTTC. Translating gives CASSPTGISSYEQYF.

V is TRBV5-1 and J is TRBJ2-5, with unresolved D. The germline CDR1 and CDR2 sequences are SGHRS and YFSETQ. This CDR3 spans 13 amino acids. Trimming cost V 1 base and J 4 bases, with 8 bases left between them. The CDR3 spells CASSLSGTETQYF. In DNA form, the CDR3 reads TGCGCCAGCAGCTTGTCAGGAACAGAGACCCAGTACTTC.

The rearrangement joins TRBV4-3 to TRBJ2-3, with TRBD2 identical over 9 bases. This CDR3 has 18 amino acids. The V segment lost 5 bases and the J segment 0 bases; nucleotides outside the gene matches: 12. Germline CDR1 LGHNA, CDR2 YSLEER. The CDR3 DNA follows: TGCGCCAGCAGCGTCCTGGAAAATCTAGCGGGGAGCACAGATACGCAGTATTTT. This translates into CASSVLENLAGSTDTQYF.

The chain combines TRBV25-1 with TRBJ2-2; the D gene is possibly TRBD1 (6 bases). This CDR3 is 13 amino acids long. The V gene's germline CDR1 is MGHDK and CDR2 SYGVNS. Trimming cost V 11 bases and J 4 bases, with 14 bases left between them. For the CDR3, the DNA is TGTGCCTCCTCAGGGGCGAGCACCGGGGAGCTGTTTTTT. Protein sequence: CASSGASTGELFF.

The rearrangement uses TRBV19 and TRBJ1-5; D uncertain. There are 15 residues in the CDR3. Germline CDR1 reads LNHDA; CDR2 reads SQIVND (reference sequence). Deletions cut 0 bases from V and 9 bases from J, with 15 bases between. CDR3 DNA sequence: TGTGCCAGTAGTATAGAGGGCTCCATTCAAGGGCCCCAGCATTTT. As protein: CASSIEGSIQGPQHF.

The V call is TRBV7-9, the J call TRBJ1-1; no clear D gene. Germline V lookup: CDR1 SEHNR, CDR2 FQNEAQ (reference sequence). V lost 0 bases to trimming and J lost 2 bases, with 16 bases between them. CDR3 length equals 17 residues. This chain's CDR3 is CASSLARVGIANTEAFF. The DNA for the CDR3 is TGTGCCAGCAGCTTAGCACGGGTTGGAATTGCAAACACTGAAGCTTTCTTT.

This chain uses TRBV5-6 with TRBJ1-2, with 8 bases aligning to TRBD1. In germline, CDR1 is SGHDT, CDR2 YYEEEE. The CDR3 runs 15 residues. V shed 2 bases and J 8 bases; nucleotides not matched to a gene: 11. CDR3 sequence: CASSFSLPGGDGYTF. The CDR3 bases are TGTGCCAGCAGCTTTAGCCTCCCAGGGGGCGACGGCTACACCTTC.

The rearrangement joins TRBV6-1 to TRBJ2-7, with D uncertain. The CDR3 runs to 13 residues. The V end was cut by 5 bases, the J end by 2 bases, with 10 bases between. Germline V gene lookup returns CDR1 MNHNS and CDR2 SASEGT. The CDR3 region has the DNA TGTGCCAGCAGTCCTAACCCGACCTACGAGCAGTACTTC. It translates to CASSPNPTYEQYF.

The V and J genes are TRBV9 and TRBJ2-5; weak D call: TRBD2 (6 bases). Germline-derived CDR1 and CDR2 are SGDLS and YYNGEE. This CDR3 spans 15 amino acids. Trimming removed 4 bases at V and 5 bases at J, with 18 bases between. CDR3 DNA sequence: TGTGCCAGCAGCCTAGAGGACTATCCCAGGGAGACCCAGTACTTC. This gives the protein CASSLEDYPRETQYF.

The V and J genes are TRBV7-2 and TRBJ2-1; TRBD1 matches at 12 bases. This CDR3 region has 16 residues. Germline values: CDR1 SGHTA, CDR2 FQGNSA. Trimming took 4 bases from V and 8 from J; bases not matched to a gene: 9. The CDR3 DNA sequence: TGTGCCAGCAGCTCCTCCGGGACAGGGGGCATCTATGAGCAGTTCTTC. Protein sequence: CASSSSGTGGIYEQFF.

The V gene is TRBV6-1, the J gene TRBJ1-3, with 9 positions matching TRBD1. CDR1 and CDR2 (germline): MNHNS, SASEGT. V lost 6 bases and J lost 3; bases outside the gene matches: 6. This CDR3 is built from 15 residues. In DNA, the CDR3 is TGTGCCAGCAGCCCTACAGGGGGCGTTGGAAACACCATATATTTT. Protein sequence: CASSPTGGVGNTIYF.

The chain is built from TRBV29-1 and TRBJ2-7; the match to TRBD1 covers 9 bases. The germline V gene has CDR1 SQVTM and CDR2 ANQGSEA. The CDR3 has 13 residues. V lost 2 bases, J lost 6 bases, and 5 bases stayed unmatched. CDR3 amino acids: CSVERGQGFEQYF. The CDR3 bases are TGCAGCGTTGAAAGGGGACAGGGCTTCGAGCAGTACTTC.

V is TRBV28 and J is TRBJ2-3; no clear D gene. Germline CDR1 reads MDHEN; CDR2 reads SYDVKM. This CDR3 contains 14 residues. V was clipped by 3 bases and J by 6 bases, with 13 bases between them. The CDR3 bases are TGTGCCAGCAGTTTTACCAGTAGGAGTGATACGCAGTATTTT. It yields the protein CASSFTSRSDTQYF.

The chain carries TRBV29-1 and TRBJ1-4; TRBD1 is a possible D gene (5 bases). V was cut by 4 bases and J by 4 bases, with 10 bases left in between. The CDR3 runs to 13 residues. Germline CDR1 is SQVTM and CDR2 is ANQGSEA. The CDR3 reads CSVGGGGNEKLFF. The DNA of the CDR3 is TGCAGCGTTGGGGGCGGGGGTAATGAAAAACTGTTTTTT.

This chain links TRBV7-3 with TRBJ2-1, with 8 nucleotides matching TRBD2. Germline assignment: CDR1 SGHTA and CDR2 FQGTGA. The CDR3 is 16 residues long. V gave up 6 bases and J gave up 7 bases; unmatched junction bases: 14. The DNA for the CDR3 is TGTGCCAGCAGTTCCCTCGGAGCGGGGGCGGGGAATGAGCAGTTCTTC. This encodes CASSSLGAGAGNEQFF.

This clone was seen a single time. The chain employs TRBV6-5 and TRBJ2-4; no definite D call. Germline CDR1 and CDR2: MNHEY and SVGAGI. The CDR3 has 11 residues. V lost 7 bases, J lost 4 bases, and 5 bases lay in between. CDR3 in DNA: TGTGCCAGCACAGGAAAAAACATTCAGTACTTC. This encodes CASTGKNIQYF.

The J gene is TRBJ1-1, the V gene TRBV6-6; a possible D gene is TRBD1 (6 bases). Trimming shortened V by 0 bases and J by 5 bases, and 13 bases separated the two germline ends. The CDR3 consists of 15 residues. Per germline, CDR1 MNHNY and CDR2 SVGAGI (reference sequence). The CDR3 sequence is CASSYSIRQGTEAFF. The DNA for the CDR3 is TGTGCCAGCAGTTACTCGATCCGGCAGGGGACTGAAGCTTTCTTT.

This chain links TRBV2 with TRBJ2-2; 14 bases agree with TRBD2. The CDR3 runs to 17 residues. With 6 bases clipped from V and 5 bases from J, the junction kept 8 bases outside the gene matches. Germline V gives CDR1 SNHLY, CDR2 FYNNEI. The CDR3 spells CASSVGLAGGGTGELFF. The CDR3 DNA sequence: TGTGCCAGCAGCGTAGGACTAGCGGGGGGCGGTACCGGGGAGCTGTTTTTT.

This chain joins TRBV2 and TRBJ2-1; 9 nucleotides line up with TRBD2. This CDR3 has 16 residues. From germline, CDR1 is SNHLY and CDR2 FYNNEI. The J segment lost 1 base and the V segment lost 8 bases, leaving 9 bases of the junction unmatched. The DNA of the CDR3 is TGTGCCAGCTCCTCGCGGGAGGGGGGATCCTACAATGAGCAGTTCTTC. Residues: CASSSREGGSYNEQFF.

This chain uses TRBV19 with TRBJ2-7, with 7 bases fitting TRBD1. The CDR3 is made up of 13 amino acids. The germline gives CDR1 LNHDA, CDR2 SQIVND (reference sequence). Trimming removed 5 bases from V and 2 bases from J; junction bases left unmatched: 3. The CDR3 DNA reads as TGTGCCAGTAGTGCGGACAGGACCTACGAGCAGTACTTC. Its protein is CASSADRTYEQYF.

V is TRBV7-7 and J is TRBJ2-5; 7 nucleotides align to TRBD2. Germline V lookup: CDR1 SSHAT, CDR2 FNYEAQ (reference sequence). Losses at the gene ends were 5 bases for V and 2 bases for J; bases not matched to a gene: 8. CDR3 length: 15 residues. Written as DNA, the CDR3 is TGTGCCAGCAGCCGGGGGGTCAGCTTACAAGAGACCCAGTACTTC. Protein sequence: CASSRGVSLQETQYF. Variable domain in full (rest from reference TRBV7-7 and TRBJ2-5): GAGVSQSPRYKVTKRGQDVTLRCDPISSHATLYWYQQALGQGPEFLTYFNYEAQPDKSGLPSDRFSAERPEGSISTLTIQRTEQRDSAMYRCASSRGVSLQETQYFGPGTRLLVL.